This T cell receptor beta chain was observed in a study of T cells after posttransplantation cyclophosphamide. Study outcomes and limitations: TRB overlap between skin or GI tissue T cells and blood was limited. Recipient CMV seropositivity and CMV reactivation strongly tracked TRB clonality. Later post-transplant blood repertoires were often dominated by donor CD8+ memory clones.

This clone was observed many times. Its cognate antigen is unknown. Germline V gene lookup returns CDR1 SGHVS and CDR2 FNYEAQ. The length of the CDR3 is 15 residues. V lost 4 bases, J lost 8 bases, and 20 bases lay in between. Assay: immunoSEQ multiplex PCR; the TCRdb copy retains only in-frame clones and omits some. Recorded here are some 39,000 clones, with no singletons, and the ten leading clones hold approximately 1.3%. The V and J genes are TRBV7-6 and TRBJ1-1, with D unclear. Sequencing was performed on PBMCs. The receptor comes from a girl aged 10-17 years in good health, CMV-negative, and a related stem cell transplant donor. The CDR3 DNA sequence: TGTGCCAGCAGCTCTACCGGGTCCCTCGAAGCGGAAGCTTTCTTT. It translates to CASSSTGSLEAEAFF.